The 7 T cell receptor beta chains presented below share a single source sample, sequenced in a study of T-cell reconstitution after alpha-beta-depleted transplantation in children. This sample's TCRbeta library carried unique molecular identifier barcodes. MiXCR, applied by TCRdb to the PCR reads, yields one record per CDR3 protein. The profile shows approximately 150,000 distinct CDR3 sequences, 8% to 10% of them singletons. Sample: PBMCs, mostly from graft donor cells, taken 180 days after TCRalphabeta/CD19-depleted stem cell transplant. These receptors were collected from a female patient aged 2 to 10 who had a stem cell transplant for congenital amegakaryocytic thrombocytopenia, so the T cells may come from the graft donor.

The chain links TRBV19 to TRBJ2-7; D is undetermined. The ends were cut back, 5 bases at V and 3 bases at J, with 11 bases in the middle. The CDR3 spans 13 residues. The germline V gene encodes CDR1 LNHDA and CDR2 SQIVND (reference sequence). For the CDR3, the DNA is TGTGCCAGTAGTTTCTTTCCAGGCTACGAGCAGTACTTC. Its translation: CASSFFPGYEQYF.

The chain has TRBV10-2 and TRBJ2-7; D call uncertain. Trimming cost V 3 bases and J 2 bases, with 8 bases left between them. The CDR3 contains 13 residues. Germline assignment: CDR1 WSHSY and CDR2 SAAADI. Written as DNA, the CDR3 is TGCGCCAGCAGTGAATACAGTGCCTACGAGCAGTACTTC. It yields the protein CASSEYSAYEQYF.

The J gene is TRBJ2-1, the V gene TRBV4-3; D call uncertain. Trimming stripped 0 bases from V and 5 bases from J, with 14 bases between. In germline, CDR1 is LGHNA, CDR2 YSLEER. This CDR3 is 16 amino acids long. DNA for the CDR3: TGCGCCAGCAGCCAAGATCCTCATTCTACCAACAATGAGCAGTTCTTC. This sequence encodes CASSQDPHSTNNEQFF.

This clonotype was counted many times. The chain carries TRBV15 and TRBJ2-7; D unclear. The germline V gene encodes CDR1 LNHNV and CDR2 YYDKDF (reference sequence). Trimming pared 2 bases from V and 5 bases from J, leaving 7 bases between. This CDR3 contains 12 residues. CDR3 protein: CATSRRYDEQYF. The CDR3 nucleotides are TGTGCCACCAGCAGACGGTACGACGAGCAGTACTTC.

In its sample, this clonotype was seen many times. V and J are TRBV10-3 and TRBJ2-3; possible D gene TRBD1, 5 bases. Germline loops: CDR1 ENHRY, CDR2 SYGVKD. The CDR3 runs 15 residues. V lost 5 bases and J lost 4, with 16 bases in between. CDR3 nucleotides: TGTGCCATCAGTTCAGGGAAGAAACTTTCAGATACGCAGTATTTT. It is translated as CAISSGKKLSDTQYF.

There are many counts of this clonotype. The rearrangement uses TRBV7-9 and TRBJ2-1; TRBD1 or TRBD2 may be the D gene (6 bases each). Germline V gene lookup returns CDR1 SEHNR and CDR2 FQNEAQ (reference sequence). V was shortened by 5 bases and J by 6 bases, with 17 bases between the two germline ends. The CDR3 consists of 15 residues. Here the CDR3 reads CASSGLSGAANEQFF. As DNA, the CDR3 is TGTGCCAGCAGCGGCTTATCGGGGGCGGCCAATGAGCAGTTCTTC. The full variable domain, in which reference TRBV7-9 and TRBJ2-1 provide the parts outside the CDR3, is DTGVSQNPRHKITKRGQNVTFRCDPISEHNRLYWYRQTLGQGPEFLTYFQNEAQLEKSRLLSDRFSAERPKGSFSTLEIQRTEQGDSAMYLCASSGLSGAANEQFFGPGTRLTVL.

This clonotype was detected a few times. The chain couples TRBV3-1 to TRBJ1-4, with 9 positions matching TRBD1. J was trimmed by 3 bases and V by 2 bases; bases with no gene match: 4. Germline-derived CDR1 and CDR2 are LGHDT and YNNKEL (reference sequence). The CDR3 sequence is 16 residues long. The CDR3 DNA follows: TGTGCCAGCAGCCAACGGGGGACAGGGCCTAATGAAAAACTGTTTTTT. This sequence encodes CASSQRGTGPNEKLFF.